Shown below are 25 T cell receptor beta chains from a single sample sequenced in a study of shared clonotypes between healthy human individuals (dated by TCRdb to the early 2020s). The receptor library was made with the immunoSEQ multiplex PCR assay. What TCRdb holds here is the immuneACCESS table cut down to in-frame rearrangements. Part of the clones is not present; checked against another copy, under half of the missing clones reflect an unresolved V gene, and the others are unexplained. For this sample there are over a million clones; around 98.5% appear just once. Roughly 0.35% of the sample is in the top ten clones. Material for sequencing was naive CD4+ T cells sorted from blood. The meaning of the sample's cell subset or site label: CD45RA+ positively selected. These TCRs come from a man in his thirties or forties in good health.

The genes are TRBV19 and TRBJ2-2, with 7 bases aligning to TRBD2. The V gene end was trimmed by 1 base and the J gene end by 2 bases; junction bases not matched to a gene: 7. CDR1 and CDR2 (germline): LNHDA, SQIVND (reference sequence). This CDR3 is built from 17 residues. CDR3 in DNA: TGTGCCAGTAGTATAGTCGGGGGGACGGGAAACACCGGGGAGCTGTTTTTT. Protein sequence: CASSIVGGTGNTGELFF.

V and J are TRBV10-3 and TRBJ2-7; the match to TRBD1 covers 9 bases. The CDR3 contains 15 residues. The trim removed 5 bases at V and 3 bases at J, leaving 8 bases unmatched. Germline CDR1 and CDR2: ENHRY and SYGVKD. The CDR3 loop is CAISSDRGSVYEQYF. The CDR3 coding sequence is TGTGCCATCAGTTCGGACAGGGGATCCGTCTACGAGCAGTACTTC.

The chain uses TRBV9 and TRBJ1-2; D uncertain. This CDR3 region has 15 residues. Looked up from germline, CDR1 is SGDLS and CDR2 is YYNGEE. Trimming took off 0 bases at V and 7 bases at J, with 16 bases between the two ends. Here the CDR3 reads CASSVAWVSQSGYTF. In DNA form, the CDR3 reads TGTGCCAGCAGCGTAGCATGGGTTTCTCAGAGTGGCTACACCTTC.

The chain has TRBV11-2 and TRBJ2-1; D is undetermined. Germline V gene lookup returns CDR1 SGHAT and CDR2 FQNNGV. This CDR3 has 11 residues. V was trimmed by 6 bases and J by 11 bases, leaving 11 bases between them. For the CDR3, the DNA is TGTGCCAGCAGTCGTGCTACACAGCAGTTCTTC. Translated, it gives CASSRATQQFF.

This clone was recorded once. The gene calls are TRBV2 and TRBJ1-4; D is uncertain. V lost 5 bases and J lost 3, with 13 bases in between. This CDR3 spans 15 amino acids. Germline CDR1 is SNHLY and CDR2 is FYNNEI. The CDR3: CASSLLIGANEKLFF. CDR3 nucleotides: TGTGCCAGCAGTCTACTAATTGGGGCTAATGAAAAACTGTTTTTT.

V and J are TRBV19 and TRBJ2-1; TRBD2 aligns across 12 bases. V was clipped by 5 bases and J by 0 bases; unmatched bases: 8. CDR3 size: 18 residues. The germline V gene has CDR1 LNHDA and CDR2 SQIVND (reference sequence). CDR3 coding DNA: TGTGCCAGTAGTGCCGGGACTAGCGGGTTGAGCTCCTACAATGAGCAGTTCTTC. This translates into CASSAGTSGLSSYNEQFF. Full variable domain (missing parts from reference TRBV19 and TRBJ2-1): DGGITQSPKYLFRKEGQNVTLSCEQNLNHDAMYWYRQDPGQGLRLIYYSQIVNDFQKGDIAEGYSVSREKKESFPLTVTSAQKNPTAFYLCASSAGTSGLSSYNEQFFGPGTRLTVL.

This clone was observed once. The chain is built from TRBV19 and TRBJ1-5, with TRBD1 as a possible D gene (5 bases). With 2 bases removed from V and 6 bases from J, the gap between germline ends came to 14 bases. Germline loops: CDR1 LNHDA, CDR2 SQIVND (reference sequence). The CDR3 spans 15 residues. Here the CDR3 reads CASSILGGVGQPQHF. DNA of the CDR3: TGTGCCAGTAGTATATTAGGAGGGGTCGGTCAGCCCCAGCATTTT.

Only one count was recorded for this clone. The rearrangement joins TRBV2 to TRBJ2-2; D may be TRBD2 (5 bases). This CDR3 region has 16 residues. Germline V gene data show CDR1 as SNHLY and CDR2 as FYNNEI. V was trimmed by 6 bases and J by 2 bases, leaving 16 bases between them. The DNA of the CDR3 is TGTGCCAGCAGCCCCCACCTAGCAGGCAACACCGGGGAGCTGTTTTTT. As protein: CASSPHLAGNTGELFF.

V gene TRBV19 combines with J gene TRBJ2-7; D is ambiguous. The germline V gene encodes CDR1 LNHDA and CDR2 SQIVND (reference sequence). The ends were cut back, 0 bases at V and 2 bases at J, with 17 bases in the middle. This CDR3 has 17 residues. Here the CDR3 reads CASSIDHGTAATYEQYF. CDR3 in DNA: TGTGCCAGTAGTATAGATCATGGAACAGCCGCTACCTACGAGCAGTACTTC.

The genes are TRBV27 and TRBJ2-1; D is possibly TRBD2 (7 bases). There are 15 residues in the CDR3. Germline-derived CDR1 and CDR2 are MNHEY and SMNVEV (reference sequence). The germline V and J ends were trimmed by 6 bases and 1 base, with 13 bases remaining between them. The CDR3: CASSQGGGSYNEQFF. The CDR3 bases are TGTGCCAGCAGCCAAGGGGGAGGGTCCTACAATGAGCAGTTCTTC.

This clone was recorded only once. The V gene is TRBV11-2, the J gene TRBJ2-3; possible D gene TRBD2, 5 bases. V lost 5 bases to trimming and J lost 1 base, with 10 bases between them. This CDR3 region has 14 residues. Germline values: CDR1 SGHAT, CDR2 FQNNGV. CDR3 amino acids: CASSPGGGTDTQYF. DNA of the CDR3: TGTGCCAGCAGCCCCGGAGGTGGCACAGATACGCAGTATTTT.

Concerning this clone: Within the sample, other DNA sequences also encode this same CDR3. J is TRBJ1-1 and V is TRBV19; D gene uncertain. CDR3 length: 13 residues. The V end was cut by 1 base, the J end by 1 base, with 4 bases between. CDR1 is LNHDA and CDR2 is SQIVND in the germline V gene (reference sequence). CDR3 region: CASSIGQNTEAFF. The CDR3 DNA sequence: TGTGCCAGTAGTATAGGGCAGAACACTGAAGCTTTCTTT. The entire variable domain, with the rest obtained from reference TRBV19 and TRBJ1-1, is as follows: DGGITQSPKYLFRKEGQNVTLSCEQNLNHDAMYWYRQDPGQGLRLIYYSQIVNDFQKGDIAEGYSVSREKKESFPLTVTSAQKNPTAFYLCASSIGQNTEAFFGQGTRLTVV.

This sequence joins TRBV5-1 and TRBJ1-5; 9 nucleotides align to TRBD1. The CDR3 is 17 residues long. The J segment lost 6 bases and the V segment lost 0 bases, leaving 10 bases of the junction unmatched. CDR1 is SGHRS, CDR2 YFSETQ, per germline. The CDR3, as DNA: TGCGCCAGCAGCTTGGGTCCCCGGACAGGGGAGATTCAGCCCCAGCATTTT. This sequence encodes CASSLGPRTGEIQPQHF. Drawing the rest from reference TRBV5-1 and TRBJ1-5, the complete variable domain is KAGVTQTPRYLIKTRGQQVTLSCSPISGHRSVSWYQQTPGQGLQFLFEYFSETQRNKGNFPGRFSGRQFSNSRSEMNVSTLELGDSALYLCASSLGPRTGEIQPQHFGDGTRLSIL.

The CDR3 nucleotides are TGCAGCGGTGGGGGAGGAAGCACAGATACGCAGTATTTT. Its translation: CSGGGGSTDTQYF. This sequence joins TRBV29-1 and TRBJ2-3, with D possibly being TRBD2 (6 bases). V was cut by 7 bases and J by 0 bases, with 11 bases left in between. The CDR3 consists of 13 residues. Germline V gene sequence: CDR1 SQVTM, CDR2 ANQGSEA.

On this clone itself: Other nucleotide sequences in the sample specify the same CDR3. This sequence joins TRBV28 and TRBJ2-1; TRBD2 matches at 15 bases. This CDR3 is 15 amino acids long. Germline trimming cut 6 bases from V and 6 bases from J; bases unmatched to any gene: 3. Germline CDR1 is MDHEN and CDR2 is SYDVKM. CDR3 sequence (DNA): TGTGCCAGCAGGAGGGGACTAGCGGGAGGCAATGAGCAGTTCTTC. This encodes CASRRGLAGGNEQFF.

This chain uses TRBV5-6 with TRBJ2-7; 7 bases are shared with TRBD1. This CDR3 comprises 15 residues. The junction had 4 bases not matched to a gene; V was cut back by 1 base and J by 0 bases. CDR1 and CDR2 from the germline V gene are SGHDT and YYEEEE. DNA of the CDR3: TGTGCCAGCAGCTTGCACAGGGGCTACTCCTACGAGCAGTACTTC. Its translation: CASSLHRGYSYEQYF.

The chain recombines TRBV10-3 with TRBJ1-5, with D unresolved. Germline loops: CDR1 ENHRY, CDR2 SYGVKD. The length of the CDR3 is 12 residues. Between the trimmed V and J ends, which lost 5 bases and 8 bases, there was a span of 10 bases. CDR3 DNA: TGTGCCATCAGTTTCGAAGGGAAGCCCCAGCATTTT. Translation gives CAISFEGKPQHF.

CDR3 residues: CASSLVQGAGYGYTF. The CDR3 nucleotides read TGTGCCAGCAGCTTAGTACAAGGGGCTGGGTATGGCTACACCTTC. J is TRBJ1-2 and V is TRBV7-2; D possibly corresponds to TRBD1 (5 bases). V lost 1 base and J 5 bases, leaving 14 bases between the germline ends. The CDR3 consists of 15 residues. CDR1 and CDR2 from the germline V gene are SGHTA and FQGNSA.

This clone is a singleton in its sample. The same CDR3 arises from other DNA sequences in this sample as well. The chain recombines TRBV18 with TRBJ1-5; 9 nucleotides agree with TRBD1. Germline CDR1 is KGHSH and CDR2 is LQKENI. The V segment lost 3 bases and the J segment 4 bases; nucleotides outside the gene matches: 4. The CDR3 runs 15 residues. CDR3 amino acids: CASSPTGTGNQPQHF. The DNA for the CDR3 is TGTGCCAGCTCACCCACCGGGACAGGGAATCAGCCCCAGCATTTT. The complete variable domain, with remaining parts taken from reference TRBV18 and TRBJ1-5, reads NAGVMQNPRHLVRRRGQEARLRCSPMKGHSHVYWYRQLPEEGLKFMVYLQKENIIDESGMPKERFSAEFPKEGPSILRIQQVVRGDSAAYFCASSPTGTGNQPQHFGDGTRLSIL.

The rearrangement links TRBV6-5 to TRBJ1-1; no definite D call. V was cut by 2 bases and J by 0 bases, with 4 bases left in between. In germline, CDR1 is MNHEY, CDR2 SVGAGI. The CDR3 is 13 amino acids. The CDR3 bases are TGTGCCAGCAGTTACCAGCTGAACACTGAAGCTTTCTTT. Translating it yields CASSYQLNTEAFF.

The V gene is TRBV15, the J gene TRBJ1-6, with TRBD1 identical over 8 bases. The CDR3 runs to 20 residues. Trimming removed 0 bases from V and 10 bases from J; junction bases left unmatched: 20. Germline assignment: CDR1 LNHNV and CDR2 YYDKDF (reference sequence). The chain's CDR3 is CATSRDPITRQGRLVSPLHF. In nucleotides, the CDR3 is TGTGCCACCAGCAGAGATCCGATAACCCGACAGGGGAGGCTTGTATCACCCCTCCACTTT.

This chain joins TRBV4-1 and TRBJ2-3; D may match TRBD1 or TRBD2 (5 bases each). Germline V gives CDR1 MGHRA, CDR2 YSYEKL. Deletions cut 7 bases from V and 2 bases from J, with 19 bases between. The CDR3 is 16 amino acids. The CDR3 protein is CASIDVGTRATDTQYF. The CDR3 coding sequence is TGCGCCAGCATCGACGTCGGGACGAGGGCCACAGATACGCAGTATTTT.

This chain links TRBV7-2 with TRBJ2-7, with 10 bases matching TRBD1. V dropped 5 bases and J dropped 4; count of bases not matched to a gene: 8. The germline gives CDR1 SGHTA, CDR2 FQGNSA. There are 15 residues in the CDR3. CDR3 in amino acids: CASSSRDRGGYEQYF. The CDR3, as DNA: TGTGCCAGCAGCAGCAGGGACAGGGGCGGGTACGAGCAGTACTTC.

This clone was observed once. V gene TRBV11-2 combines with J gene TRBJ2-7; 10 bases align to TRBD2. CDR1 is SGHAT, CDR2 FQNNGV, per germline. The trim removed 1 base at V and 7 bases at J, leaving 13 bases unmatched. This CDR3 region has 17 residues. CDR3 amino acids: CASSLGPSGSIWGEQYF. CDR3 sequence (DNA): TGTGCCAGCAGCTTAGGGCCTAGCGGGAGTATTTGGGGGGAGCAGTACTTC.

V and J are TRBV7-9 and TRBJ2-7; D gene uncertain. Looked up from germline, CDR1 is SEHNR and CDR2 is FQNEAQ (reference sequence). V was pared by 1 base and J by 7 bases, with 11 bases between. This CDR3 has 13 residues. The CDR3 here is CASSLGGVTEQYF. Here the CDR3 DNA reads TGTGCCAGCAGCTTAGGTGGAGTTACAGAGCAGTACTTC.